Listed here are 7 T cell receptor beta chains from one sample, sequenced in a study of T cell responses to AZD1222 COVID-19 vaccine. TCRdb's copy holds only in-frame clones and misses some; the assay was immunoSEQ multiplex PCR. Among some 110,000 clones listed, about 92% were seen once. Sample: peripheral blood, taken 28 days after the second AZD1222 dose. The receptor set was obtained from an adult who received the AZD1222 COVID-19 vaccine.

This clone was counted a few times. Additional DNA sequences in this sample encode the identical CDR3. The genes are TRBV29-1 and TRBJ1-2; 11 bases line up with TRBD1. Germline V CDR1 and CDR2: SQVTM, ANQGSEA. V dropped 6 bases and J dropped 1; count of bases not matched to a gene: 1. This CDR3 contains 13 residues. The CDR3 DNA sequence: TGCAGCGTCGGGACAGGGGGTAACTATGGCTACACCTTC. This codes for CSVGTGGNYGYTF. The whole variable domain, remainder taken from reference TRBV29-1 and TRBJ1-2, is SAVISQKPSRDICQRGTSLTIQCQVDSQVTMMFWYRQQPGQSLTLIATANQGSEATYESGFVIDKFPISRPNLTFSTLTVSNMSPEDSSIYLCSVGTGGNYGYTFGSGTRLTVV.

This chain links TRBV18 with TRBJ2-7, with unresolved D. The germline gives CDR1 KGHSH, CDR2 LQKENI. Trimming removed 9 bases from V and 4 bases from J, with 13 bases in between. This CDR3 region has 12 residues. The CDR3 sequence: CASGPTTYEQYF. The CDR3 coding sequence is TGTGCCAGTGGCCCCACAACGTACGAGCAGTACTTC. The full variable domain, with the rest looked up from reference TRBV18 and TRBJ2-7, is NAGVMQNPRHLVRRRGQEARLRCSPMKGHSHVYWYRQLPEEGLKFMVYLQKENIIDESGMPKERFSAEFPKEGPSILRIQQVVRGDSAAYFCASGPTTYEQYFGPGTRLTVT.

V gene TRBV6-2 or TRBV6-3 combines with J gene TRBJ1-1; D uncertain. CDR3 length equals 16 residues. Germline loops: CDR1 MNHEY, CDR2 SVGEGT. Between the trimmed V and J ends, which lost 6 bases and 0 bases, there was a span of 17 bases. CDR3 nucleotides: TGTGCCAGCAGCTTTGGGATGGAAGACATGAACACTGAAGCTTTCTTT. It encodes CASSFGMEDMNTEAFF.

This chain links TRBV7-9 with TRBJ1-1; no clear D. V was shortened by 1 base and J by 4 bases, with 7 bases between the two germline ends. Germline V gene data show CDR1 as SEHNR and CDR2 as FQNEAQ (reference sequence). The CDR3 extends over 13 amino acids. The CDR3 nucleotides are TGTGCCAGCAGCTTAGATGAGGGCACTGAAGCTTTCTTT. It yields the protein CASSLDEGTEAFF.

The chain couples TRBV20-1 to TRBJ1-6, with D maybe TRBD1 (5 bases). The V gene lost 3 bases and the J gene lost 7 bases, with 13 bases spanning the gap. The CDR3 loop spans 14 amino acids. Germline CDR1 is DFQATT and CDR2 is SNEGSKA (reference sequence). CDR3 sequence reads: CSASFQGPNSPLHF. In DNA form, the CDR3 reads TGCAGTGCTAGTTTTCAGGGCCCGAATTCACCCCTCCACTTT.

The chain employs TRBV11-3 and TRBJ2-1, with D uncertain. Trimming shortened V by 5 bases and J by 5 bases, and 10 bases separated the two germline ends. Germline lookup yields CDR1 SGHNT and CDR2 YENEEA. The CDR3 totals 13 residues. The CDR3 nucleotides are TGTGCCAGCAGCCCTGGCCGTAACAATGAGCAGTTCTTC. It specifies CASSPGRNNEQFF.

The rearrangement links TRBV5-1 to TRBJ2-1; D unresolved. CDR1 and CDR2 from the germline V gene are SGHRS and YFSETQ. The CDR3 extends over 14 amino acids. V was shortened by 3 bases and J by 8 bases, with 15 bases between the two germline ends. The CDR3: CASSSAPVADEQFF. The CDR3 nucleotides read TGCGCCAGCAGCTCGGCCCCTGTCGCGGATGAGCAGTTCTTC.